This T cell receptor (beta chain) was documented in a study of blood T cell repertoires in COVID-19. Across the whole study: Collection of acute and convalescent COVID-19 samples took place in the United States, Italy and Spain.

V lost 9 bases, J lost 6 bases, and 5 bases stayed unmatched. The CDR3 covers 14 residues. Germline CDR1 reads ENHRY; CDR2 reads SYGVKD. TCRdb's table, derived via immunoSEQ multiplex PCR, lists solely in-frame clones and lacks some. The profile shows 290,000 or so clones, 75% to 95% of them singletons. The rearrangement links TRBV10-3 to TRBJ2-1; TRBD2 aligns across 13 bases. The source is a woman younger than 45 who had recovered from COVID-19. Sequencing used PBMCs or T cells enriched from blood (not recorded which). CDR3 in amino acids: CAMATSGRGNEQFF. CDR3 in DNA: TGTGCCATGGCAACTAGCGGGAGGGGCAATGAGCAGTTCTTC.